This T cell receptor beta chain stems from a study of T cells in Graves' hyperthyroidism and ophthalmopathy. Study-wide points: Clonotypes that were expanded in thyroid above 0.001 mostly appeared in blood too. Ophthalmopathy onset followed model prediction by a median around 6.6 months.

Patients were excluded because of uncontrolled infection, other autoimmune disease, pregnancy or lactation. This clonotype came up a few times. Its specificity is unknown. V shed 5 bases and J shed 4 bases, with 15 bases lying between them. CDR1 is SEHNR, CDR2 FQNEAQ, per germline (reference sequence). The CDR3 loop spans 15 amino acids. Amplification yielded TCR beta CDR3 regions, with RNA transcripts as the source. The HTBI primer set served for first-round RT-PCR of the TCR CDR3. TCRdb reprocessed the multiplex PCR reads via MiXCR and lists one record per CDR3 protein. This repertoire shows 490,000 or so distinct CDR3 sequences, roughly 15% found once; its top ten account for 25% to 30%.

The TCR was taken from a woman aged 25 to 39 with Graves' ophthalmopathy. The sample taken for sequencing was blood. The chain recombines TRBV7-9 with TRBJ2-1; D is uncertain. The CDR3 sequence: CASSTAPQIYNEQFF. CDR3 in DNA: TGTGCCAGCAGCACCGCCCCCCAGATTTACAATGAGCAGTTCTTC.